This passage covers 7 T cell receptor beta chains from one sample sequenced in a study of cytomegalovirus exposure and HLA in healthy donors (dated by TCRdb to 2016 to 2017). Library preparation was by the immunoSEQ multiplex PCR assay. A mixture of 60 forward primers for TCR Vbeta segments and 13 reverse primers for TCR Jbeta segments was used in the multiplex PCR. TCRdb provides this immuneACCESS table in a form limited to in-frame rearrangements. Some clones are lacking; in checked studies, under half of them reflect an unresolved V gene, and why the rest are absent is not known. Present in this sample are about 94,000 clones, approximately 80% of which were seen just once. The ten largest clones add up to about a tenth of the sample. The source material was PBMCs. The receptor source for this set is a human donor in good health.

The chain couples TRBV5-8 to TRBJ2-6, with TRBD1 matching 9 bases. V was clipped by 0 bases and J by 1 base; unmatched bases: 8. This CDR3 region has 19 residues. Germline V lookup: CDR1 SGHTS, CDR2 YDEGEE. CDR3 sequence (DNA): TGTGCCAGCAGCTTGGCCACAGGGGGCTCCTATTCTGGGGCCAACGTCCTGACTTTC. Protein: CASSLATGGSYSGANVLTF.

The J gene is TRBJ1-1, the V gene TRBV6-6; tentatively, D is TRBD1 (5 bases). Germline CDR1 MNHNY, CDR2 SVGAGI (reference sequence). The ends were cut back, 7 bases at V and 0 bases at J, with 9 bases in the middle. The CDR3 sequence is 13 residues long. The DNA of the CDR3 is TGTGCCAGCAATCAGGGATTGAACACTGAAGCTTTCTTT. The encoded protein is CASNQGLNTEAFF.

This chain joins TRBV7-3 and TRBJ1-4, with TRBD1 matching 8 bases. The CDR3 is 15 residues long. Germline V CDR1 and CDR2: SGHTA, FQGTGA. Trimming cost V 5 bases and J 2 bases; bases outside gene matches: 4. The CDR3 sequence: CASSGQGLTNEKLFF. CDR3 bases: TGTGCCAGCAGCGGACAGGGTTTGACTAATGAAAAACTGTTTTTT.

The CDR3 spells CASSLESSYNSPLHF. For the CDR3, the DNA is TGTGCCAGCAGCTTAGAGAGCTCCTATAATTCACCCCTCCACTTT. The rearrangement joins TRBV7-9 to TRBJ1-6; D is uncertain. Germline V gene lookup returns CDR1 SEHNR and CDR2 FQNEAQ (reference sequence). The CDR3 is made up of 15 amino acids. The V gene lost 1 base and the J gene lost 0 bases, with 4 bases spanning the gap.

DNA of the CDR3: TGTGCCAGCAACGGACAGGGGGCCCTCAGGGGCAATCAGCCCCAGCATTTT. Translating it yields CASNGQGALRGNQPQHF. The rearrangement uses TRBV28 and TRBJ1-5, with 11 bases lining up with TRBD1. The ends lost 7 bases at V and 2 bases at J; junction bases unmatched: 10. Germline V lookup: CDR1 MDHEN, CDR2 SYDVKM. This CDR3 is built from 17 residues.

V gene TRBV30 combines with J gene TRBJ1-1; a weak D match, TRBD1 (5 bases). V lost 1 base and J 1 base, leaving 7 bases between the germline ends. Germline CDR1 is GTSNPN and CDR2 is SVGIG (reference sequence). The CDR3 covers 13 residues. CDR3: CAWSGQQNTEAFF. The DNA for the CDR3 is TGTGCCTGGAGTGGACAGCAGAACACTGAAGCTTTCTTT.

J is TRBJ2-5 and V is TRBV7-8; tentatively, D is TRBD2 (6 bases). CDR1 and CDR2 from the germline V gene are SGHVS and FQNEAQ. This CDR3 contains 12 residues. Trimming cost V 11 bases and J 4 bases, with 14 bases left between them. Here the CDR3 DNA reads TGTGCCGGTACTTTGGGAGGAGAGACCCAGTACTTC. Its translation: CAGTLGGETQYF.